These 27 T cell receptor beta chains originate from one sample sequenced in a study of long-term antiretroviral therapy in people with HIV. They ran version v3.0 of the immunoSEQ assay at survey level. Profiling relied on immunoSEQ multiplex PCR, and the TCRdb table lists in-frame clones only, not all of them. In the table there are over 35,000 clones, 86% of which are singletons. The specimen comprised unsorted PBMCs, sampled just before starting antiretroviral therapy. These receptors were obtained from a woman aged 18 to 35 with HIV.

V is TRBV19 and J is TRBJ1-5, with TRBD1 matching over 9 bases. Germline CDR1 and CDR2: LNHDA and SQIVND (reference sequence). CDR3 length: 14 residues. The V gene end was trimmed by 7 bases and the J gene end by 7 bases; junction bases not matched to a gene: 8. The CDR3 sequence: CASTRDRVGQPQHF. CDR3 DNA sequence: TGTGCCAGTACCCGGGACAGGGTGGGGCAGCCCCAGCATTTT.

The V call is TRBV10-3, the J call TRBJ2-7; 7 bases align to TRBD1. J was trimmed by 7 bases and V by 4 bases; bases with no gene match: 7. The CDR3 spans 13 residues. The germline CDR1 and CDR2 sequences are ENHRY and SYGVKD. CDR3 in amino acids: CAISGQGVREQYF. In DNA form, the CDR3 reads TGTGCCATCAGTGGACAGGGAGTTAGGGAGCAGTACTTC.

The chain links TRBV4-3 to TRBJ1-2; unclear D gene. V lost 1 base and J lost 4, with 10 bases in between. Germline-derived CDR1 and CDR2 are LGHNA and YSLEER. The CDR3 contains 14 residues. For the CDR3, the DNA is TGCGCCAGCAGCCAAGTCCCGGTCCTCTATGGCTACACCTTC. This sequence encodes CASSQVPVLYGYTF.

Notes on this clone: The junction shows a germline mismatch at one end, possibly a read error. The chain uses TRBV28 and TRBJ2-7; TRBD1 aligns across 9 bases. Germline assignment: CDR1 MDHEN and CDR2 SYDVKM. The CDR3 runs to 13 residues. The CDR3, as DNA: TGTGCCAGCAGATCCGACGCCCGGGACAGGGCGGGTTTC. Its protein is CASRSDARDRAGF.

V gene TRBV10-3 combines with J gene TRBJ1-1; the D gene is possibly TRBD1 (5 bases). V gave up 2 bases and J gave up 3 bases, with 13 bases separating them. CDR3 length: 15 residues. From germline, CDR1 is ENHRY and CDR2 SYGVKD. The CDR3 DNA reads TGTGCCATCAGTGAGCCGGCAGGAGGGGACACTGAAGCTTTCTTT. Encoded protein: CAISEPAGGDTEAFF.

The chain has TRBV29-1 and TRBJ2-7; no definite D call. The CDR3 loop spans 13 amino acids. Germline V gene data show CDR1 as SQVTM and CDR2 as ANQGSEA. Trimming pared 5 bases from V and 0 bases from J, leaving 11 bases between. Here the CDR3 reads CSVRTSSSYEQYF. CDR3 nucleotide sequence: TGCAGCGTTCGGACGTCTAGCTCCTACGAGCAGTACTTC.

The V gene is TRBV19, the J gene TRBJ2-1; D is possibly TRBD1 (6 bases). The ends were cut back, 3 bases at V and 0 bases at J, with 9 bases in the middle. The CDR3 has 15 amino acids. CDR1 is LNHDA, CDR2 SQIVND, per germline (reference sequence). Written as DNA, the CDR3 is TGTGCCAGTAGTATGACAGGTGGCTCCTACAATGAGCAGTTCTTC. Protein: CASSMTGGSYNEQFF.

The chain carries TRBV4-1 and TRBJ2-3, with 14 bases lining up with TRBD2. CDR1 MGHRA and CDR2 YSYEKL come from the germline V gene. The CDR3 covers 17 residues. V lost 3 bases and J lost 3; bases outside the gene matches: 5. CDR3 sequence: CASSHYGTSGRTDTQYF. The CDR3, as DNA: TGCGCCAGCAGCCATTATGGGACTAGCGGGAGAACAGATACGCAGTATTTT.

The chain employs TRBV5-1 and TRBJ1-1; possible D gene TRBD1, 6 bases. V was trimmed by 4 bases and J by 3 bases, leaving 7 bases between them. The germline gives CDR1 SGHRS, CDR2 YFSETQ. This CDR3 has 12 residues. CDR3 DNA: TGCGCCAGCAGCACAGGGTACACTGAAGCTTTCTTT. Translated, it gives CASSTGYTEAFF. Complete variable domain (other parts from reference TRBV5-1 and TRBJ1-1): KAGVTQTPRYLIKTRGQQVTLSCSPISGHRSVSWYQQTPGQGLQFLFEYFSETQRNKGNFPGRFSGRQFSNSRSEMNVSTLELGDSALYLCASSTGYTEAFFGQGTRLTVV.

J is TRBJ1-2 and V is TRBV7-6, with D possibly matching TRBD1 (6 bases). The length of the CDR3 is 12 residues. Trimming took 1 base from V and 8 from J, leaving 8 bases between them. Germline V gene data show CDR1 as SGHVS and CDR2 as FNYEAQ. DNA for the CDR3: TGTGCCAGCAGCTTAGAGGGGGACGGCTACACCTTC. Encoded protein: CASSLEGDGYTF.

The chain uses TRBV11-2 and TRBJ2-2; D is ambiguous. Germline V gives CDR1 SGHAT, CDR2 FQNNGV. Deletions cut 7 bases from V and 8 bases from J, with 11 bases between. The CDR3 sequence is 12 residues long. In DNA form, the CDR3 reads TGTGCCAGCACCCTCATATCGGGGGAGCTGTTTTTT. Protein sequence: CASTLISGELFF. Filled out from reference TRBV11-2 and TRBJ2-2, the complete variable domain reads EAGVAQSPRYKIIEKRQSVAFWCNPISGHATLYWYQQILGQGPKLLIQFQNNGVVDDSQLPKDRFSAERLKGVDSTLKIQPAKLEDSAVYLCASTLISGELFFGEGSRLTVL.

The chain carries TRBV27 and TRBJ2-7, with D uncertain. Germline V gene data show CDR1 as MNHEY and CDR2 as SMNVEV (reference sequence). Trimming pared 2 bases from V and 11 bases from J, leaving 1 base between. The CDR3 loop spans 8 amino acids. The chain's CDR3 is CASSLEYF. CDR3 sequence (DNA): TGTGCCAGCAGTTTAGAGTACTTC.

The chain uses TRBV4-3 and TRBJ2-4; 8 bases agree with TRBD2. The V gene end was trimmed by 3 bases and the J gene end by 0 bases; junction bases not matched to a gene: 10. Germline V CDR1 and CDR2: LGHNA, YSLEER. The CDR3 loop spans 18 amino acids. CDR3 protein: CASSQWGTGGLAKNIQYF. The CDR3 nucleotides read TGCGCCAGCAGCCAGTGGGGGACGGGAGGGTTAGCCAAAAACATTCAGTACTTC.

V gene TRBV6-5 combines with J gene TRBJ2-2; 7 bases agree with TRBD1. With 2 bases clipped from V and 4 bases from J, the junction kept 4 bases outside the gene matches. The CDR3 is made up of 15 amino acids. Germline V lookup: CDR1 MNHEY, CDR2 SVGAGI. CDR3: CASSYQTGPTGELFF. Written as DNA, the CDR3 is TGTGCCAGCAGTTACCAGACAGGGCCCACCGGGGAGCTGTTTTTT.

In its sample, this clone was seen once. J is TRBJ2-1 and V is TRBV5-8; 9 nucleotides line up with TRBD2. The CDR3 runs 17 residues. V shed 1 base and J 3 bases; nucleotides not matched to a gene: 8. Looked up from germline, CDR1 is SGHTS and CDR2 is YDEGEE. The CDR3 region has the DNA TGTGCCAGCAGCTTGATTTCTAGCGGGAAAATCTACAATGAGCAGTTCTTC. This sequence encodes CASSLISSGKIYNEQFF.

CDR3 sequence (DNA): TGTGCCAGCCGGGGACTCCACGAGCAGTACTTC. Amino acids: CASRGLHEQYF. The V call is TRBV2, the J call TRBJ2-7, with a tentative D call TRBD2 (6 bases). Trimming removed 8 bases at V and 5 bases at J, with 10 bases between. CDR1 is SNHLY, CDR2 FYNNEI, per germline. The CDR3 extends over 11 amino acids.

This chain's CDR3 is CASTPRDYNEKLFF. The CDR3 coding sequence is TGTGCCAGTACCCCCAGGGATTATAATGAAAAACTGTTTTTT. The gene calls are TRBV19 and TRBJ1-4, with D maybe TRBD1 (5 bases). Germline V CDR1 and CDR2: LNHDA, SQIVND (reference sequence). The V end lost 7 bases, the J end lost 4 bases, and 13 bases lay between the germline ends. This CDR3 has 14 amino acids.

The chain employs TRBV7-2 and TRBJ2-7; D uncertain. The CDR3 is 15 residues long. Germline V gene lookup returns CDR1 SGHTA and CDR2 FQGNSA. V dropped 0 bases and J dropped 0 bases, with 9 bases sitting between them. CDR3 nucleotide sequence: TGTGCCAGCAGCTTAGCAGGTCGGAGCTCCTACGAGCAGTACTTC. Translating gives CASSLAGRSSYEQYF.

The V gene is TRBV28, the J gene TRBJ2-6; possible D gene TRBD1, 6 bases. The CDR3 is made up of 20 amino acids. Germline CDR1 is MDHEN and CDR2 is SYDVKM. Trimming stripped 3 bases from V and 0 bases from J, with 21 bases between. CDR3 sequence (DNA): TGTGCCAGCAGTTTGGCGTTATTCAGGGACACAAGCTCTGGGGCCAACGTCCTGACTTTC. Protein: CASSLALFRDTSSGANVLTF.

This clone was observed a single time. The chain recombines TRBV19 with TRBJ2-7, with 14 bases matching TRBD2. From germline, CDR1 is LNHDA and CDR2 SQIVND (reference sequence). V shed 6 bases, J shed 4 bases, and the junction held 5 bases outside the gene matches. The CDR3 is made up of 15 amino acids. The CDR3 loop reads CASRGGTSGRYEQYF. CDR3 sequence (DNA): TGTGCCAGTAGGGGCGGGACTAGCGGGAGATACGAGCAGTACTTC.

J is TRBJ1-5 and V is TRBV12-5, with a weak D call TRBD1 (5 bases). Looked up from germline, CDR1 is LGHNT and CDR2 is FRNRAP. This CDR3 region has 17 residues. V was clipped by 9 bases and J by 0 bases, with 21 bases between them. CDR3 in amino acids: CARVGKGSVYSNQPQHF. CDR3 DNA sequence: TGTGCTAGGGTGGGTAAGGGGTCGGTATATAGCAATCAGCCCCAGCATTTT.

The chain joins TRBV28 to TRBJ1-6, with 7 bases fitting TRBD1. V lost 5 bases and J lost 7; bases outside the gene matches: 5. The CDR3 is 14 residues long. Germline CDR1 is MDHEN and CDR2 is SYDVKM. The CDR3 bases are TGTGCCAGCAGTATGGGAGGGGGCAATTCACCCCTCCACTTT. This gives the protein CASSMGGGNSPLHF.

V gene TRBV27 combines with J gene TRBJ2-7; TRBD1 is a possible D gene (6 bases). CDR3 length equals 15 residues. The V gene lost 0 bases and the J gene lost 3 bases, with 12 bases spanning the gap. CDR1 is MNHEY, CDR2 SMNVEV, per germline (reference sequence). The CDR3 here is CASSLSITGFYEQYF. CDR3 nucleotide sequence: TGTGCCAGCAGTTTATCGATTACAGGGTTCTACGAGCAGTACTTC.

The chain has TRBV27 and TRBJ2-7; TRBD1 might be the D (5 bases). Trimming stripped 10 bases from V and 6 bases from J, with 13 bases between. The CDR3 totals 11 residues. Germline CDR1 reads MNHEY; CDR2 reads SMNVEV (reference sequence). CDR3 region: CATRVGREQYF. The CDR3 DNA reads TGTGCCACGCGAGTGGGGCGCGAGCAGTACTTC.

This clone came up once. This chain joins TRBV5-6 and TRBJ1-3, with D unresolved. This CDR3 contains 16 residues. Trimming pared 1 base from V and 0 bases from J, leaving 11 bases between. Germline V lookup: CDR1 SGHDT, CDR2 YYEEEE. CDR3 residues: CASSLSDRRSGNTIYF. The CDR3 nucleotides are TGTGCCAGCAGCTTGTCTGACCGCCGCTCTGGAAACACCATATATTTT.

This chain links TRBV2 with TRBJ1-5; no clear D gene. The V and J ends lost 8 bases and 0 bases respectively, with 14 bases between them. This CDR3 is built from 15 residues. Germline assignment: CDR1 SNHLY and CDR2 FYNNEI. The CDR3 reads CASDPGSYSNQPQHF. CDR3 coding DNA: TGTGCCAGCGACCCCGGATCCTATAGCAATCAGCCCCAGCATTTT.

This CDR3 is CASSSGGTARYEQYF. CDR3 DNA: TGTGCCAGCAGCTCAGGAGGGACAGCCCGATACGAGCAGTACTTC. The chain recombines TRBV9 with TRBJ2-7; TRBD1 might be the D (7 bases). Germline assignment: CDR1 SGDLS and CDR2 YYNGEE. Trimming took 4 bases from V and 4 from J, leaving 18 bases between them. This CDR3 is 15 amino acids long.